The present entry profiles one T cell receptor (beta chain) with its context. As yet, its antigen is unknown. Full-length variable regions came from constant-region reverse primers plus semi-nested Nested Universal Primer A PCR. Using its own MiXCR run on the 5' RACE reads, TCRdb lists one record per CDR3 protein. The sample holds over 6,500 distinct CDR3 sequences, around half seen once. Broader study findings: The larger-cohort validation was restricted to a single TCR beta V-J rearrangement rather than whole repertoires. Tumor memory CD4+ T cell TCR gene usage was found to cluster with blood and lymph node memory CD4+ cells and with lymph node naive CD4+ cells.

This CDR3 is built from 14 residues. From germline, CDR1 is SQVTM and CDR2 ANQGSEA. Germline trimming cut 3 bases from V and 9 bases from J; bases unmatched to any gene: 11. Sequenced input: naive CD4+ T cells sorted from a lymph node. Regarding subset: naive CD4+ T cells, CD4+CD45RA+CD25-. The sequence derives from a female donor with breast cancer. The V gene is TRBV29-1, the J gene TRBJ2-1; 7 nucleotides align to TRBD2. The CDR3 nucleotides are TGCAGCGTTGACAGTAGGGGCGGGGGTATTGAGCAGTTCTTC. This translates into CSVDSRGGGIEQFF.